This T cell receptor (beta chain) came from a study of blood T cell repertoires in COVID-19. The wider study: COVID-19 samples from acute and convalescent phases originated in the United States, Italy and Spain. T cells, B-cell-depleted T cells, or PBMCs supplied cDNA or gDNA.

The CDR3 contains 17 residues. Germline V gives CDR1 KGHDR, CDR2 SFDVKD. V dropped 4 bases and J dropped 2 bases, with 14 bases sitting between them. Original data processing: Amplified reference gene primers provided the basis for estimating nucleated cell counts. Generated by immunoSEQ multiplex PCR, the TCRdb table keeps only in-frame clones and is missing some. V and J calls and clone size are given by that table; D and trimming were obtained from the DNA. The repertoire includes about 150,000 clones, around 82% of them detected once, and roughly 11% sits in the top ten. What was sequenced was peripheral blood. This sequence originates from a man between 70 and 80 years old with active or convalescent COVID-19. The J gene is TRBJ2-6, the V gene TRBV24-1; TRBD1 is a possible D gene (5 bases). The CDR3 region is CATSDPDGAPGANVLTF. The DNA of the CDR3 is TGTGCCACCAGTGACCCCGATGGGGCCCCTGGGGCCAACGTCCTGACTTTC.